Following are 23 T cell receptor beta chains from one sample sequenced in a study of siplizumab effects on memory and regulatory T cells. The table came from immunoSEQ multiplex PCR; TCRdb's copy has only in-frame clones and leaves some out. The sample holds around 100,000 clones, under 95% seen once. The sequencing input was Tregs sorted from blood. These receptor sequences come from a human donor in good health.

The rearrangement links TRBV28 to TRBJ2-2, with a weak D call TRBD1 (5 bases). CDR1 and CDR2 from the germline V gene are MDHEN and SYDVKM. V shed 3 bases and J shed 5 bases, with 10 bases lying between them. There are 14 residues in the CDR3. CDR3 nucleotide sequence: TGTGCCAGCAGTTTTGTCCCAGGGACCGGGGAGCTGTTTTTT. Translating gives CASSFVPGTGELFF.

This sequence joins TRBV5-4 and TRBJ2-3, with D maybe TRBD2 (6 bases). This CDR3 region has 15 residues. Between the trimmed V and J ends, which lost 4 bases and 4 bases, there was a span of 16 bases. The germline V gene encodes CDR1 SGHNT and CDR2 YYREEE (reference sequence). The CDR3, as DNA: TGTGCCAGCAGCCCCCTGGGGGGAGACGCAGATACGCAGTATTTT. It codes for CASSPLGGDADTQYF. The full variable domain, with the rest looked up from reference TRBV5-4 and TRBJ2-3, is ETGVTQSPTHLIKTRGQQVTLRCSSQSGHNTVSWYQQALGQGPQFIFQYYREEENGRGNFPPRFSGLQFPNYSSELNVNALELDDSALYLCASSPLGGDADTQYFGPGTRLTVL.

The CDR3 loop reads CASSLLAGGPYNEQFF. In DNA form, the CDR3 reads TGTGCCAGCAGCTTACTGGCGGGAGGGCCCTACAATGAGCAGTTCTTC. The rearrangement joins TRBV7-6 to TRBJ2-1; 9 nucleotides match TRBD2. CDR1 and CDR2 from the germline V gene are SGHVS and FNYEAQ. J was trimmed by 2 bases and V by 2 bases; bases with no gene match: 4. The CDR3 spans 16 residues.

The sample holds one count of this clone. This chain connects TRBV2 to TRBJ1-1; no clear D gene. The CDR3 is 14 residues long. Trimming took off 4 bases at V and 5 bases at J, with 14 bases between the two ends. Germline values: CDR1 SNHLY, CDR2 FYNNEI. The CDR3 nucleotides are TGTGCCAGCAGTGTTGGGGTTTTGAGAACTGAAGCTTTCTTT. Translation gives CASSVGVLRTEAFF.

The CDR3 is CASRMDFAGGGYEQYF. The CDR3 DNA reads as TGCGCCAGCAGAATGGATTTTGCAGGGGGCGGCTACGAGCAGTACTTC. V and J are TRBV5-1 and TRBJ2-7; 8 bases fit TRBD1. Germline V gives CDR1 SGHRS, CDR2 YFSETQ. The CDR3 extends over 16 amino acids. V shed 5 bases and J 3 bases; nucleotides not matched to a gene: 13.

The chain combines TRBV2 with TRBJ2-3; 10 positions match TRBD2. The CDR3 consists of 15 residues. Germline CDR1 is SNHLY and CDR2 is FYNNEI. Losses at the gene ends were 2 bases for V and 6 bases for J; bases not matched to a gene: 5. CDR3 nucleotides: TGTGCCAGCAGTGAACCTAGCGGGAGAACCGATACGCAGTATTTT. Its translation: CASSEPSGRTDTQYF. Using reference TRBV2 and TRBJ2-3 for the parts outside the CDR3, the full variable domain is EPEVTQTPSHQVTQMGQEVILRCVPISNHLYFYWYRQILGQKVEFLVSFYNNEISEKSEIFDDQFSVERPDGSNFTLKIRSTKLEDSAMYFCASSEPSGRTDTQYFGPGTRLTVL.

The chain is built from TRBV5-1 and TRBJ2-5; D may be TRBD2 (6 bases). Germline CDR1 is SGHRS and CDR2 is YFSETQ. There are 15 residues in the CDR3. V gave up 4 bases and J gave up 9 bases, with 22 bases separating them. The chain's CDR3 is CASSEPGLSTGAQYF. CDR3 coding DNA: TGCGCCAGCAGCGAACCGGGACTCAGCACGGGGGCCCAGTACTTC.

The V and J genes are TRBV6-6 and TRBJ2-3; tentatively, D is TRBD1 or TRBD2 (5 bases each). The CDR3 is made up of 13 amino acids. From germline, CDR1 is MNHNY and CDR2 SVGAGI (reference sequence). The V gene lost 4 bases and the J gene lost 6 bases, with 11 bases spanning the gap. The CDR3 nucleotides are TGTGCCAGCAGTTGGGGGATCGGCGATACGCAGTATTTT. It is translated as CASSWGIGDTQYF.

There are a few counts of this clone. The chain combines TRBV19 with TRBJ1-2; TRBD1 matches at 8 bases. Trimming removed 4 bases from V and 4 bases from J; junction bases left unmatched: 11. Germline V gene sequence: CDR1 LNHDA, CDR2 SQIVND (reference sequence). The CDR3 runs 16 residues. The CDR3 coding sequence is TGTGCCAGTAGTACCCCCGCCGGACAGGGATCCTATGGCTACACCTTC. Amino acid sequence: CASSTPAGQGSYGYTF.

CDR3 sequence: CASSSRLGAGGPRETQYF. Here the CDR3 DNA reads TGTGCCAGTAGTTCGCGATTGGGTGCGGGAGGGCCCAGAGAGACCCAGTACTTC. The chain links TRBV19 to TRBJ2-5, with 9 positions matching TRBD2. The V gene's germline CDR1 is LNHDA and CDR2 SQIVND (reference sequence). The V and J ends lost 5 bases and 4 bases, in that order; junction bases with no gene match: 17. This CDR3 contains 18 residues.

To note about this clone: The same CDR3 is also encoded by other DNA sequences in this sample. The chain combines TRBV5-1 with TRBJ2-2; no firm D call. Deletions cut 4 bases from V and 4 bases from J, with 5 bases between. Germline-derived CDR1 and CDR2 are SGHRS and YFSETQ. CDR3 size: 12 residues. CDR3 sequence reads: CASSRGTGELFF. The CDR3 nucleotides are TGCGCCAGCAGCCGCGGCACCGGGGAGCTGTTTTTT.

This rearrangement joins TRBV5-1 to TRBJ2-7; D remains unclear. The CDR3 is 15 amino acids. CDR1 is SGHRS and CDR2 is YFSETQ in the germline V gene. V lost 3 bases and J 3 bases, leaving 16 bases between the germline ends. For the CDR3, the DNA is TGCGCCAGCAGCTATGACCCGACGGAGTTCTACGAGCAGTACTTC. Its translation: CASSYDPTEFYEQYF.

V and J are TRBV29-1 and TRBJ2-3; D gene unclear. Germline CDR1 reads SQVTM; CDR2 reads ANQGSEA. The CDR3 sequence is 13 residues long. Trimming removed 4 bases at V and 0 bases at J, with 8 bases between. Here the CDR3 DNA reads TGCAGCGTTGGGCGCACTAGCACAGATACGCAGTATTTT. Translated: CSVGRTSTDTQYF.

This clone was seen more than once but under ten times. The chain couples TRBV10-2 to TRBJ1-2, with 8 bases fitting TRBD1. Germline CDR1 is WSHSY and CDR2 is SAAADI. The CDR3 is 11 amino acids. The trim removed 8 bases at V and 4 bases at J, leaving 0 bases unmatched. The CDR3 nucleotides are TGCGCCAGCGGACAGGGCTATGGCTACACCTTC. Translating it yields CASGQGYGYTF.

The V call is TRBV19, the J call TRBJ2-7; perhaps TRBD2 as D (5 bases). This CDR3 region has 15 residues. Trimming removed 4 bases from V and 6 bases from J, with 19 bases in between. Germline CDR1 reads LNHDA; CDR2 reads SQIVND (reference sequence). The CDR3 DNA reads TGTGCCAGTAGTACCCCGGGAACTTCCCTTAGCGAGCAGTACTTC. Protein: CASSTPGTSLSEQYF.

The J gene is TRBJ1-2, the V gene TRBV5-5; tentatively, D is TRBD1 (5 bases). V lost 5 bases, J lost 0 bases, and 17 bases lay in between. Germline V gives CDR1 SGHKS, CDR2 YYEKEE (reference sequence). CDR3 length: 16 residues. This CDR3 is CASSYFDRRSNYGYTF. The CDR3 nucleotides read TGTGCCAGCAGTTATTTCGACAGACGATCTAACTATGGCTACACCTTC.

V usage is TRBV18 and J usage is TRBJ2-7; D may be TRBD1 (5 bases). The germline V and J ends were trimmed by 3 bases and 4 bases, with 13 bases remaining between them. This CDR3 has 14 residues. Germline CDR1 reads KGHSH; CDR2 reads LQKENI. The CDR3 region is CASSPTERIYEQYF. The DNA for the CDR3 is TGTGCCAGCTCACCGACAGAACGAATTTACGAGCAGTACTTC.

V gene TRBV15 combines with J gene TRBJ2-2; D is ambiguous. Trimming shortened V by 0 bases and J by 7 bases, and 9 bases separated the two germline ends. Germline lookup yields CDR1 LNHNV and CDR2 YYDKDF (reference sequence). The CDR3 is 14 residues long. The CDR3, as DNA: TGTGCCACCAGCAGAGATGATTTTGGCGGGGAGCTGTTTTTT. Its protein product is CATSRDDFGGELFF.

The chain combines TRBV28 with TRBJ2-7, with D perhaps TRBD2 (6 bases). V lost 5 bases and J lost 2, with 13 bases in between. Germline V lookup: CDR1 MDHEN, CDR2 SYDVKM. The length of the CDR3 is 14 residues. For the CDR3, the DNA is TGTGCCAGCAGTCCCGCGGGACCACCCTACGAGCAGTACTTC. Translating it yields CASSPAGPPYEQYF.

This chain uses TRBV7-6 with TRBJ2-3, with no clear D. The germline CDR1 and CDR2 sequences are SGHVS and FNYEAQ. This CDR3 has 11 residues. Trimming stripped 5 bases from V and 2 bases from J, with 2 bases between. The CDR3 DNA reads as TGTGCCAGCAGCGTCACAGATACGCAGTATTTT. Encoded protein: CASSVTDTQYF.

This chain joins TRBV27 and TRBJ2-5; TRBD2 might be the D (5 bases). In germline, CDR1 is MNHEY, CDR2 SMNVEV (reference sequence). The length of the CDR3 is 13 residues. V was shortened by 3 bases and J by 4 bases, with 9 bases between the two germline ends. In DNA form, the CDR3 reads TGTGCCAGCAGTTTTGGAGGCCGAGAGACCCAGTACTTC. It encodes CASSFGGRETQYF.

The chain is built from TRBV7-3 and TRBJ1-1; unclear D gene. CDR3 length equals 17 residues. V was shortened by 6 bases and J by 4 bases, with 24 bases between the two germline ends. Germline V gene lookup returns CDR1 SGHTA and CDR2 FQGTGA. The DNA for the CDR3 is TGTGCCAGCAGTCCACGTTCGGGAGGGAGTACGCCCACTGAAGCTTTCTTT. It translates to CASSPRSGGSTPTEAFF.

The chain is built from TRBV5-4 and TRBJ2-7; D possibly uses TRBD1 or TRBD2 (5 bases each). V lost 4 bases, J lost 4 bases, and 21 bases lay in between. CDR3 size: 16 residues. CDR1 is SGHNT and CDR2 is YYREEE in the germline V gene (reference sequence). CDR3 loop: CASSRDVGGIPYEQYF. As DNA, the CDR3 is TGTGCCAGCAGCAGGGACGTAGGTGGTATTCCGTACGAGCAGTACTTC.